Listed below are T cell receptor beta chains from one sample, sequenced in a study of T-cell reconstitution after alpha-beta-depleted transplantation in children. Each CDR3 protein is one row after TCRdb ran MiXCR on the PCR reads. The sample shows approximately 85,000 distinct CDR3 sequences, roughly 16% of them seen only once. The sequences come from PBMCs, mostly from graft donor cells, collected 180 days after TCRalphabeta/CD19-depleted stem cell transplant. All receptors come from a male patient aged 2 to 9 who had a stem cell transplant for acute lymphoblastic leukemia, so the T cells may come from the graft donor. The CDR3 runs from the conserved cysteine through the conserved F or W. A D gene is named only where the DNA matches it firmly. Clone sizes are given selectively: once, few, many, or a class where the clone is expanded.

CDR3 DNA,CDR3 protein,D gene,J gene,clone size,V gene
TGTGCCAGCACCTCTTTCGGGGGACGGGGACTAGGTTCCTACGAGCAGTACTTC,CASTSFGGRGLGSYEQYF,TRBD2,TRBJ2-7,.,TRBV7-6
TGCGCCAGCGACCCCACTGGGGGGTCTGGGGCCAACGTCCTGACTTTC,CASDPTGGSGANVLTF,.,TRBJ2-6,few,TRBV5-1
TGCAGTGCTAGAGATCAGGGTGGAGGCAGGATTTGGTGGACGGAGACCCAGTACTTC,CSARDQGGGRIWWTETQYF,.,TRBJ2-5,.,TRBV20-1
TGTGCCAGCAGCTTAGCGCGCAGGGACACCGGGGAGCTGTTTTTT,CASSLARRDTGELFF,.,TRBJ2-2,.,TRBV7-2
TGTGCCAGCAGCTTATACAGGGAGAAGGAGCCCCAGCATTTT,CASSLYREKEPQHF,.,TRBJ1-5,few,TRBV7-6
TGCAGTGCTAGGGGGAGTGGGAGGGCCCGAGAGACCCAGTACTTC,CSARGSGRARETQYF,TRBD2,TRBJ2-5,.,TRBV20-1
TGTGCCTGGAGGTTCAGGGGACCTTCCGAGCAGTACTTC,CAWRFRGPSEQYF,.,TRBJ2-7,.,TRBV30
TGCAGTGCTAGAGGAGAGGGGGGGCCGGAGACCCAGTACTTC,CSARGEGGPETQYF,.,TRBJ2-5,.,TRBV20-1
TGTGCCAGCATTCGCCTGACAGGGGGCTTCGACGAGCAGTACTTC,CASIRLTGGFDEQYF,TRBD1,TRBJ2-7,.,TRBV6-1
TGCGCCAGCAGTCGTGCAGGGGCCGACTACGAGCAGTACTTC,CASSRAGADYEQYF,.,TRBJ2-7,.,TRBV5-1
TGTGCCAGCAGCCAAGATTACGGACTAGCGGAAACCGGGGAGCTGTTTTTT,CASSQDYGLAETGELFF,TRBD2,TRBJ2-2,many,TRBV4-2
TGTGCCAGCAGCTTGGAGGCAGGGTCGTCCTACGAGCAGTACTTC,CASSLEAGSSYEQYF,.,TRBJ2-7,few,TRBV5-5
TGTGCCAGCAGCTTAGCGCGTTGGCCCGCGGGGGCCCCCACAGATACGCAGTATTTT,CASSLARWPAGAPTDTQYF,.,TRBJ2-3,.,TRBV7-8
TGTGCCAGTAGTACGTTCCAGACTAGCGGGAGCTACGAGCAGTACTTC,CASSTFQTSGSYEQYF,TRBD2,TRBJ2-7,many,TRBV19
TGTGCCAGCAGCTCTCAGCCCAACCAAGAGACCCAGTACTTC,CASSSQPNQETQYF,.,TRBJ2-5,many,TRBV6-2/TRBV6-3
TGTGCCAGCAGCCGACAGGGGGCTGAGACCCAGTACTTC,CASSRQGAETQYF,TRBD1,TRBJ2-5,.,TRBV7-2
TGTGCCACCAGCAGACCAGGACTAGCTCCGTGGGGGTGGAGGAGAGAATCCTACAATGAGCAGTTCTTC,CATSRPGLAPWGWRRESYNEQFF,TRBD2,TRBJ2-1,many,TRBV15
TGTGCCAGCTCACCACCGGGGGTCTCCTACAATGAGCAGTTCTTC,CASSPPGVSYNEQFF,.,TRBJ2-1,.,TRBV18
TGCAGCGCCTTTAATGAAAAACTGTTTTTT,CSAFNEKLFF,.,TRBJ1-4,.,TRBV29-1
TGTGCCAGCAGCCCCAGATTAGCCAAAAACATTCAGTACTTC,CASSPRLAKNIQYF,.,TRBJ2-4,.,TRBV7-8
TGCAGTGCTAGGGGCCCCGAGGTTGGGACCTACAATGAGCAGTTCTTC,CSARGPEVGTYNEQFF,.,TRBJ2-1,few,TRBV20-1
TGTGCCACCAGTGTGCACTCCGGAGGTGCAGATACGCAGTATTTT,CATSVHSGGADTQYF,.,TRBJ2-3,.,TRBV24-1
TGTGCCAGCAGCTTACTCGGACTGGTCAACACCGGGGAGCTGTTTTTT,CASSLLGLVNTGELFF,.,TRBJ2-2,many,TRBV7-2
TGTGCCAGCAGCTTGCTGGGGGGTTACAATGAGCAGTTCTTC,CASSLLGGYNEQFF,.,TRBJ2-1,.,TRBV5-8
TGTGCCAGCAGTGTCAGCGGGACCAACACCATATATTTT,CASSVSGTNTIYF,.,TRBJ1-3,.,TRBV12-3/TRBV12-4
TGTGCCATCAGTGAGTCTGTCAGGCTTAACACTGAAGCTTTCTTT,CAISESVRLNTEAFF,.,TRBJ1-1,many,TRBV10-3
TGTGCCAGCAGTTTAGGGGGTCCCAATGAGCAGTTCTTC,CASSLGGPNEQFF,.,TRBJ2-1,.,TRBV12-3/TRBV12-4
TGTGCCAGCAGCCAAGATGGGCAGTACACCGGGGAGCTGTTTTTT,CASSQDGQYTGELFF,.,TRBJ2-2,.,TRBV4-2
TGTGCCAGCAGTTACCTCAGGACAGGGGTCCCCCCCTACGAGCAGTACTTC,CASSYLRTGVPPYEQYF,TRBD1,TRBJ2-7,.,TRBV6-5
TGCGCCAGCAGCCAAGAAGCTCGGCGCAATCAGCCCCAGCATTTT,CASSQEARRNQPQHF,.,TRBJ1-5,.,TRBV4-3
TGCGCCAGCAGCCCCGCGCAGGGGGCCTTTGGAAACACCATATATTTT,CASSPAQGAFGNTIYF,TRBD1,TRBJ1-3,few,TRBV5-1
TGTGCCAGCAGCTTAGGGTTGGAGGATACGCAGTATTTT,CASSLGLEDTQYF,.,TRBJ2-3,few,TRBV7-9
TGCGCCAGCAGCCAAGTACAGGGAGGAGGGACTGAAGCTTTCTTT,CASSQVQGGGTEAFF,.,TRBJ1-1,.,TRBV4-1
TGTGCTAGTAAATGGGGACAGGGGTCTACCACTGAAGCTTTCTTT,CASKWGQGSTTEAFF,TRBD1,TRBJ1-1,.,TRBV19
TGTGCCAGCAGCCGACCCGGGGACACTGAAGCTTTCTTT,CASSRPGDTEAFF,.,TRBJ1-1,.,TRBV7-9
TGTGCCAGCAGCTTTCCAACGGTAGGGGAAAAACTGTTTTTT,CASSFPTVGEKLFF,.,TRBJ1-4,few,TRBV5-5
TGTGCCAGCAGCCCGCTGGGACAGGGACATTACAATGAGCAGTTCTTC,CASSPLGQGHYNEQFF,TRBD1,TRBJ2-1,many,TRBV11-3
TGTGCCAGCAGCTTAGTCCTTGGGAGAAAGACAGGGGAAGCTTTCTTT,CASSLVLGRKTGEAFF,TRBD1,TRBJ1-1,.,TRBV7-9
TGCAGTGGTAGATCCCCGGGACAGGTGGACTATAGCTCCTACAATGAGCAGTTCTTC,CSGRSPGQVDYSSYNEQFF,TRBD1,TRBJ2-1,.,TRBV20-1
TGCAGTGCTAGTGTAGCGGGGGTGGGGGATACGCAGTATTTT,CSASVAGVGDTQYF,TRBD2,TRBJ2-3,many,TRBV20-1
TGCAGTGCTTACTCCGGGACAGGGATGCATCAGCCCCAGCATTTT,CSAYSGTGMHQPQHF,TRBD1,TRBJ1-5,many,TRBV20-1
TGTGCCAGCAGCTTAGGGACAGAAGAGACCCAGTACTTC,CASSLGTEETQYF,TRBD1,TRBJ2-5,few,TRBV5-6
TGCAGCGTTGAGACAGGGAGCGAGCAGTACTTC,CSVETGSEQYF,TRBD1,TRBJ2-7,few,TRBV29-1
TGCAGCGTCCTCGGACAAGGGAACACTGAAGCTTTCTTT,CSVLGQGNTEAFF,.,TRBJ1-1,.,TRBV29-1
TGTGCCAGCAGAACCGGGACTACCACGAACAATGAGCAGTTCTTC,CASRTGTTTNNEQFF,TRBD2,TRBJ2-1,few,TRBV2
TGTGCCAGCAGTACTAGACAGGGTGGAAATCAGCCCCAGCATTTT,CASSTRQGGNQPQHF,TRBD1,TRBJ1-5,.,TRBV27
TGTGCCAGCAGCCAAGGGACAGGGGATAATCAGCCCCAGCATTTT,CASSQGTGDNQPQHF,TRBD1,TRBJ1-5,.,TRBV3-1
TGTGCCAGCAGCTTTGGGGACAATGAGCAGTTCTTC,CASSFGDNEQFF,.,TRBJ2-1,.,TRBV7-9
TGTGCCACCAGCAAGAGCGGGGGCCATGGGGAGACCCAGTACTTC,CATSKSGGHGETQYF,TRBD2,TRBJ2-5,.,TRBV15
TGTGCCATCAGTGCGACTGGAGACCATGGCTACACCTTC,CAISATGDHGYTF,.,TRBJ1-2,.,TRBV10-3
TGCGCCAGCAGCTATGGACTAGCGGGGAACTACGAGCAGTACTTC,CASSYGLAGNYEQYF,TRBD2,TRBJ2-7,.,TRBV4-3
TGTGCCAGCAGTTGGGGGACAGGGGCAGGTGCGGAGACCCAGTACTTC,CASSWGTGAGAETQYF,TRBD1,TRBJ2-5,many,TRBV6-5